What follows are 19 T cell receptor beta chains derived from one specimen sequenced in a study of beta chain features in type 1 diabetes. The entirety of the isolated RNA underwent reverse transcription, so expressed TCRB transcripts were sequenced. Sequencing was performed with immunoSEQ multiplex PCR; in TCRdb, only in-frame clones are kept and a portion is missing. The sample consists of 350,000 to 400,000 clones, roughly 15% of them appearing once. The sequencing input was naive CD4+ T cells from blood. Source of these receptors: a young woman in good health.

This clone was seen only a few times. The chain joins TRBV29-1 to TRBJ2-2, with 8 bases aligning to TRBD1. The trim removed 4 bases at V and 5 bases at J, leaving 9 bases unmatched. The CDR3 totals 15 residues. Germline lookup yields CDR1 SQVTM and CDR2 ANQGSEA. The CDR3 loop is CSVGGGRGQTGELFF. CDR3 coding DNA: TGCAGCGTTGGTGGTGGCAGGGGGCAGACCGGGGAGCTGTTTTTT.

This clone was counted between two and nine times. This chain connects TRBV29-1 to TRBJ1-2; possibly TRBD1 for D (5 bases). CDR1 is SQVTM and CDR2 is ANQGSEA in the germline V gene. The CDR3 is 12 amino acids. The CDR3 DNA reads TGCGCCGAATGGGGCAGAAACTATGGCTACACCTTC. Encoded protein: CAEWGRNYGYTF.

This chain uses TRBV14 with TRBJ2-4, with 11 bases lining up with TRBD2. This CDR3 is 18 amino acids long. CDR1 is SGHDN and CDR2 is FVKESK in the germline V gene. V dropped 1 base and J dropped 0; count of bases not matched to a gene: 5. CDR3 amino acids: CASSQGGLAVLAKNIQYF. The DNA of the CDR3 is TGTGCCAGCAGCCAAGGGGGACTAGCGGTACTAGCCAAAAACATTCAGTACTTC.

The chain recombines TRBV7-9 with TRBJ1-1; TRBD1 might be the D (6 bases). The CDR3 is 15 residues long. Germline CDR1 reads SEHNR; CDR2 reads FQNEAQ (reference sequence). V was cut by 5 bases and J by 1 base, with 14 bases left in between. CDR3 sequence (DNA): TGTGCCAGCAGCACCCGGACAGTCTCGAACACTGAAGCTTTCTTT. Amino acid sequence: CASSTRTVSNTEAFF.

This chain links TRBV19 with TRBJ1-1; D uncertain. V was trimmed by 7 bases and J by 0 bases, leaving 6 bases between them. Germline-derived CDR1 and CDR2 are LNHDA and SQIVND (reference sequence). The CDR3 has 12 amino acids. CDR3: CASKEMNTEAFF. The CDR3 bases are TGTGCCAGTAAGGAGATGAACACTGAAGCTTTCTTT.

This clone was observed a few times. The chain links TRBV2 to TRBJ2-5; 13 nucleotides align to TRBD2. The CDR3 sequence is 16 residues long. Losses at the gene ends were 9 bases for V and 2 bases for J; bases not matched to a gene: 9. Germline V gene sequence: CDR1 SNHLY, CDR2 FYNNEI. CDR3 amino acids: CASPGTSGTAQETQYF. In nucleotides, the CDR3 is TGTGCCAGTCCCGGGACTAGCGGGACTGCTCAAGAGACCCAGTACTTC.

The chain employs TRBV9 and TRBJ2-7; the D is unclear. The CDR3 is 16 residues long. The V gene's germline CDR1 is SGDLS and CDR2 YYNGEE. With 3 bases removed from V and 7 bases from J, the gap between germline ends came to 23 bases. In DNA, the CDR3 is TGTGCCAGCAGCGCCCTGAACTCCGGCGGTAGTGTAGAGCAGTACTTC. This translates into CASSALNSGGSVEQYF.

The chain employs TRBV29-1 and TRBJ2-4; D is possibly TRBD2 (6 bases). Trimming shortened V by 7 bases and J by 2 bases, and 18 bases separated the two germline ends. CDR1 is SQVTM, CDR2 ANQGSEA, per germline. This CDR3 has 15 residues. In DNA, the CDR3 is TGCAGCGGCGTTGATTCCGGGGGTTCCAAAAACATTCAGTACTTC. Amino acid sequence: CSGVDSGGSKNIQYF.

This clone showed up just a few times. The chain joins TRBV30 to TRBJ1-2, with D possibly matching TRBD1 (5 bases). V was shortened by 6 bases and J by 5 bases, with 19 bases between the two germline ends. The CDR3 is 14 residues long. Per germline, CDR1 GTSNPN and CDR2 SVGIG (reference sequence). In DNA, the CDR3 is TGTGCCTGTAAAGGGGTCAACGGGGGTTATGGCTACACCTTC. This translates into CACKGVNGGYGYTF.

The chain recombines TRBV6-5 with TRBJ2-3; 14 nucleotides line up with TRBD2. Losses at the gene ends were 6 bases for V and 4 bases for J; bases not matched to a gene: 3. Germline V gene data show CDR1 as MNHEY and CDR2 as SVGAGI. The CDR3 sequence is 15 residues long. CDR3: CASRPGLAGADTQYF. DNA for the CDR3: TGTGCCAGCAGGCCGGGACTAGCGGGAGCAGATACGCAGTATTTT.

This clone was observed a handful of times. The genes are TRBV20-1 and TRBJ2-3; D call uncertain. The ends were cut back, 1 base at V and 7 bases at J, with 6 bases in the middle. The CDR3 contains 11 residues. CDR1 is DFQATT and CDR2 is SNEGSKA in the germline V gene (reference sequence). In DNA, the CDR3 is TGCAGTGCTAGAGCGAGGTATACGCAGTATTTT. Translating gives CSARARYTQYF.

In regard to this clone: The sample contains more than one DNA sequence encoding this CDR3. The rearrangement uses TRBV29-1 and TRBJ1-5, with D uncertain. Trimming took off 5 bases at V and 2 bases at J, with 7 bases between the two ends. This CDR3 contains 12 residues. CDR1 SQVTM and CDR2 ANQGSEA come from the germline V gene. The CDR3 region is CSVRDGNQPQHF. DNA for the CDR3: TGCAGCGTTCGGGATGGCAATCAGCCCCAGCATTTT.

This chain links TRBV6-4 with TRBJ2-5; 8 bases agree with TRBD2. The CDR3 consists of 15 residues. J lost 4 bases, V lost 3 bases, and 7 bases had no gene match. Germline V lookup: CDR1 MRHNA, CDR2 SNTAGT. As DNA, the CDR3 is TGTGCCAGCAGTGAGGGCGGGAGGTCAGCAGAGACCCAGTACTTC. Translated, it gives CASSEGGRSAETQYF.

V and J are TRBV5-4 and TRBJ1-2, with 7 bases fitting TRBD1. Germline loops: CDR1 SGHNT, CDR2 YYREEE (reference sequence). This CDR3 has 13 amino acids. J was trimmed by 5 bases and V by 5 bases; bases with no gene match: 6. CDR3 amino acids: CASSPWTGYGYTF. The CDR3 DNA is TGTGCCAGCAGTCCCTGGACAGGTTATGGCTACACCTTC.

There are a few counts of this clone. The chain couples TRBV25-1 to TRBJ1-4, with D perhaps TRBD1 (5 bases). Trimming pared 5 bases from V and 6 bases from J, leaving 13 bases between. The CDR3 length is 14 residues. From germline, CDR1 is MGHDK and CDR2 SYGVNS. The CDR3 is CASSIQGLHEKLFF. As DNA, the CDR3 is TGTGCCAGCAGTATCCAGGGCTTACATGAAAAACTGTTTTTT.

The chain combines TRBV5-4 with TRBJ2-1, with TRBD1 identical over 10 bases. This CDR3 is built from 17 residues. With V trimmed by 4 bases and J by 2 bases, 9 bases remained unmatched. Germline V gives CDR1 SGHNT, CDR2 YYREEE (reference sequence). The CDR3 reads CASSPRPGTGAYNEQFF. The CDR3 nucleotides read TGTGCCAGCAGCCCGAGACCCGGGACAGGGGCCTACAATGAGCAGTTCTTC.

This clone was picked up a small number of times. V is TRBV18 and J is TRBJ2-7, with a weak D call TRBD1 (6 bases). V lost 6 bases, J lost 1 base, and 13 bases lay in between. The CDR3 is 14 amino acids. The germline gives CDR1 KGHSH, CDR2 LQKENI. This chain's CDR3 is CASSLSGQSYEQYF. As DNA, the CDR3 is TGTGCCAGCTCCCTCTCTGGACAGTCCTACGAGCAGTACTTC.

This clone was seen a few times. The V call is TRBV11-2, the J call TRBJ2-2; D is undetermined. Trimming left V 8 bases short and J 1 base short, with 11 bases between. The CDR3 consists of 14 residues. CDR1 SGHAT and CDR2 FQNNGV come from the germline V gene. CDR3 sequence: CASVLAGNTGELFF. CDR3 DNA sequence: TGTGCCAGCGTTCTGGCAGGGAACACCGGGGAGCTGTTTTTT.

The chain links TRBV29-1 to TRBJ1-2, with D maybe TRBD1 (6 bases). This CDR3 has 11 residues. Germline lookup yields CDR1 SQVTM and CDR2 ANQGSEA. V lost 3 bases, J lost 13 bases, and 15 bases lay in between. CDR3 sequence (DNA): TGCAGCGTTGAGGGGGCAGGATCCCTCACCTTC. Translating gives CSVEGAGSLTF.